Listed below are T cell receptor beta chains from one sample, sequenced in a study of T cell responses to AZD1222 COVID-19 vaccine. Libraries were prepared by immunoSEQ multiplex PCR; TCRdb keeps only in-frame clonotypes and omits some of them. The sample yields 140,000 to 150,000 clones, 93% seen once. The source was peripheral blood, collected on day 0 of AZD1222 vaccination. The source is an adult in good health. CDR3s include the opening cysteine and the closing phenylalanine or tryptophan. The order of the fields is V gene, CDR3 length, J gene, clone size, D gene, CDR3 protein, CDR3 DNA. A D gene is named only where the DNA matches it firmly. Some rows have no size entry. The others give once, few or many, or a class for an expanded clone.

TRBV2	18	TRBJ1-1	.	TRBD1	CASSELNRQGVKNTEAFF	TGTGCCAGCAGTGAATTAAATAGACAGGGCGTAAAGAACACTGAAGCTTTCTTT
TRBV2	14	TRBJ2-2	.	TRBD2	CASRRQRENGELFF	TGTGCCAGCAGGAGACAGCGGGAGAACGGGGAGCTGTTTTTT
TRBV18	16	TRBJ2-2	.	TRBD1	CASSPGQAKNTGELFF	TGTGCCAGCTCACCTGGACAGGCAAAGAACACCGGGGAGCTGTTTTTT
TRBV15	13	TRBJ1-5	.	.	CATSSYSRDSQHF	TGTGCCACCAGCAGCTATTCCCGGGACTCCCAGCATTTT
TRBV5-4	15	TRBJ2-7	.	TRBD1	CASSPTGTGSYEQYF	TGTGCCAGCAGCCCCACCGGGACAGGGAGCTACGAGCAGTACTTC
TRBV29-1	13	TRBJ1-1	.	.	CSVVRTPNTEAFF	TGCAGCGTTGTGAGGACGCCCAACACTGAAGCTTTCTTT
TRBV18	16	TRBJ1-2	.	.	CASSPDVHRAVYGYTF	TGTGCCAGCTCACCAGATGTGCACAGGGCTGTCTATGGCTACACCTTC
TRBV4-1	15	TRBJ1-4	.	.	CASSQEGNLREKLFF	TGCGCCAGCAGCCAAGAAGGCAATCTTCGGGAAAAACTGTTTTTT
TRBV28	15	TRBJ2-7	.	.	CASSPKTDRLFEQYF	TGTGCCAGCAGTCCCAAGACCGACAGGTTATTCGAGCAGTACTTC
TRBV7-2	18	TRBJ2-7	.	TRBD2	CASSLESLAGGPGYEQYF	TGTGCCAGCAGCTTAGAGAGTCTAGCGGGAGGGCCCGGGTACGAGCAGTACTTC
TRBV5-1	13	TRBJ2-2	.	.	CASSLVPTGELFF	TGCGCCAGCAGCTTGGTTCCCACCGGGGAGCTGTTTTTT
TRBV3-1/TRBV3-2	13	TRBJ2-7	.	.	CASSLMRGYEQYF	TGTGCCAGCAGCCTGATGAGGGGATACGAGCAGTACTTC
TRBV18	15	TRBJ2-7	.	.	CASSPQRKVSYEQYF	TGTGCCAGCTCACCACAAAGGAAAGTCTCCTACGAGCAGTACTTC
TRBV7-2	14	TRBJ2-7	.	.	CASSGGTFSYEQYF	TGTGCCAGCAGCGGTGGGACATTCTCCTACGAGCAGTACTTC
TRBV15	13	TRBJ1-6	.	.	CATSTGSNSPLHF	TGTGCCACCAGCACAGGCAGCAATTCACCCCTCCACTTT
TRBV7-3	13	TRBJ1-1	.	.	CASSLIPNTEAFF	TGTGCCAGCAGCTTAATTCCGAACACTGAAGCTTTCTTT
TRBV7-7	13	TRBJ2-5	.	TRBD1	CASSSDRGETQYF	TGTGCCAGCAGCTCAGACAGGGGAGAGACCCAGTACTTC
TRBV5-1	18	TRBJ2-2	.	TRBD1	CASSFSSTGGADTGELFF	TGCGCCAGCAGCTTTTCATCCACAGGGGGCGCGGACACCGGGGAGCTGTTTTTT
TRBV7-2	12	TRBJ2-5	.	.	CASSFAEGTQYF	TGTGCCAGCAGCTTCGCGGAGGGGACCCAGTACTTC
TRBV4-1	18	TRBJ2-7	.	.	CASSQERSSIEIPNEQYF	TGCGCCAGCAGCCAAGAACGGTCCTCAATAGAGATCCCCAACGAGCAGTACTTC
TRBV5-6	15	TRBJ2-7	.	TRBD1	CASSWGTGVSYEQYF	TGTGCCAGCAGTTGGGGGACAGGGGTTTCCTACGAGCAGTACTTC
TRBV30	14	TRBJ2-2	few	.	CAWKRVKYTGELFF	TGTGCCTGGAAGCGGGTGAAGTACACCGGGGAGCTGTTTTTT
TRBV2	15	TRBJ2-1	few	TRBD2	CASSGLLAGGDEQFF	TGTGCCAGCAGTGGGTTACTAGCGGGAGGCGATGAGCAGTTCTTC
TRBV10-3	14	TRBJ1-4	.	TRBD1	CAIRAGTGGEKLFF	TGTGCCATCAGGGCCGGGACAGGGGGTGAAAAACTGTTTTTT
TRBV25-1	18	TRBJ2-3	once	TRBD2	CASRVSRTSGDSTDTQYF	TGTGCCAGCAGGGTTTCTCGGACTAGCGGGGATAGCACAGATACGCAGTATTTT
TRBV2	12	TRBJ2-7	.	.	CASTLGGYEQYF	TGTGCCAGCACCTTGGGAGGTTACGAGCAGTACTTC
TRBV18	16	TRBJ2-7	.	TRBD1	CASSPRLGTGRNEQYF	TGTGCCAGCTCACCACGCCTTGGGACAGGCAGAAACGAGCAGTACTTC
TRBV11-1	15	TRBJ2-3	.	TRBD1	CASSLAGTGVDTQYF	TGTGCCAGCAGCTTAGCCGGGACAGGGGTAGATACGCAGTATTTT
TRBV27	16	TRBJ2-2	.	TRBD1	CASSLFPGQQTGELFF	TGTGCCAGCAGTTTATTTCCGGGACAGCAAACCGGGGAGCTGTTTTTT
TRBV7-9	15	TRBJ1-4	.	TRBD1	CASSDPQGADEKLFF	TGTGCCAGCAGCGATCCCCAGGGGGCGGATGAAAAACTGTTTTTT
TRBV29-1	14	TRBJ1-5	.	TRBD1	CSVGDRESNQPQHF	TGCAGCGTTGGGGACAGGGAAAGCAATCAGCCCCAGCATTTT
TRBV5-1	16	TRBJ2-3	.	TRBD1	CASSKITGGGTDTQYF	TGCGCCAGCAGCAAAATTACAGGGGGCGGTACAGATACGCAGTATTTT
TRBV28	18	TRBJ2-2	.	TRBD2	CASSFLFPTSGRAGELFF	TGTGCCAGCAGTTTCTTATTTCCGACTAGCGGCCGGGCCGGGGAGCTGTTTTTT
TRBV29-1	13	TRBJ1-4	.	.	CSVGVAPNEKLFF	TGCAGCGTTGGGGTAGCCCCTAATGAAAAACTGTTTTTT
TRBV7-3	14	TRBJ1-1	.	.	CASRTTQGSTEAFF	TGTGCCAGCAGAACTACCCAGGGGAGTACTGAAGCTTTCTTT
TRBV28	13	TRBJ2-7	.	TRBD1	CASRRDSSYEQYF	TGTGCCAGCAGAAGGGACAGTAGCTACGAGCAGTACTTC
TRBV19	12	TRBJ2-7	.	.	CASSAYRFRLHF	TGTGCCAGTAGTGCCTACAGGTTTAGGCTCCACTTC
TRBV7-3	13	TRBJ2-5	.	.	CASSLTGLETQYF	TGTGCCAGCAGCTTAACAGGGTTGGAGACCCAGTACTTC
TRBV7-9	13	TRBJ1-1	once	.	CASSQDRNTEAFF	TGTGCCAGCAGCCAGGACAGGAACACTGAAGCTTTCTTT
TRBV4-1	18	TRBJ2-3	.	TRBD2	CASSQGRGERGSTDTQYF	TGCGCCAGCAGCCAAGGACGCGGGGAGCGGGGAAGCACAGATACGCAGTATTTT
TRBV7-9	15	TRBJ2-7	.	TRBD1	CASSPKDRGMFEQYF	TGTGCCAGCAGCCCGAAGGACAGGGGAATGTTCGAGCAGTACTTC